The subject of this entry is one T cell receptor (beta chain). Its specificity is unknown. The record originates from a study of immune heterogeneity within non-small cell lung tumors. Study outcomes and limitations: Local T-cell clonality correlated moderately but significantly with local tumor mutational burden (R around 0.35). Identical dominant CDR3 beta clonotypes recurred across a patient's tumor sites, together with site-unique high-frequency clones. Some T-cell receptor beta clonotypes occurred at high frequency. These high-frequency clonotypes were largely distinct between individual patients.

The authors amplified TCR beta CDR3 by multiplex PCR with 32 V and 13 J primers. TCRdb reprocessed the multiplex PCR reads with MiXCR, giving one entry per CDR3 protein. The table includes over 3,500 distinct CDR3 sequences, roughly 23% detected once. The CDR3 consists of 16 residues. The V end lost 0 bases, the J end lost 0 bases, and 12 bases lay between the germline ends. CDR1 and CDR2 (germline): MGHRA, YSYEKL. At 550 to 600 ng per sample, bulk tumor genomic DNA provided the template. From each primary tumor, several far-apart biopsies were obtained during surgery. Patients had untreated, newly diagnosed non-small cell lung cancer and underwent curative surgery. Everyone who gave samples had just been diagnosed with non-small cell lung cancer and was having surgery with curative intent.

Specimen: lung tumor tissue. The chain carries TRBV4-1 and TRBJ2-7; D unclear. This receptor was identified in a man aged 60 to 69 with non-small cell lung cancer. CDR3 protein: CASSQDPQQSSYEQYF. DNA of the CDR3: TGCGCCAGCAGCCAAGATCCACAGCAGAGCTCCTACGAGCAGTACTTC.